These T cell receptor beta chains were read from a single sample in a study of shared clonotypes between healthy human individuals. Repertoires were generated with immunoSEQ multiplex PCR, while TCRdb's copy carries only in-frame clones and drops some. The sample lists over a million clones; about four fifths were seen once. Sequences were obtained from memory CD4+ T cells from PBMCs. The receptors stem from a man between 18 and 29 years old in good health. Some clones in this sample may be carry-over from other donors' samples. CDR3s include the opening cysteine and the closing phenylalanine or tryptophan. Each record gives: D gene, J gene, V gene, clone size, CDR3 protein, CDR3 DNA. A D gene is named only where the DNA matches it firmly. Some rows mark clone size as missing; the rest say once, few, many or name a class of expanded clone.

>NA|TRBJ2-3|TRBV29-1|NA
CSGHTDTQYF
TGCAGCGGGCATACAGATACGCAGTATTTT
>NA|TRBJ2-7|TRBV19|NA
CASSPRRGKYEQYF
TGTGCCAGTAGTCCTCGGCGGGGAAAGTACGAGCAGTACTTC
>TRBD1|TRBJ1-1|TRBV6-5|NA
CASRRQGWNTEAFF
TGTGCCAGCAGGCGACAGGGGTGGAACACTGAAGCTTTCTTT
>TRBD1|TRBJ1-2|TRBV6-5|NA
CASNTRQGDRGYTF
TGTGCCAGCAATACACGACAGGGGGATCGTGGCTACACCTTC
>TRBD2|TRBJ2-7|TRBV29-1|NA
CSVRGPNGLAGGEQYF
TGCAGCGTTCGTGGGCCGAATGGTCTAGCGGGAGGCGAGCAGTACTTC
>NA|TRBJ1-3|TRBV4-2|NA
CASSQDRTISGNTIYF
TGTGCCAGCAGCCAAGATCGGACAATCTCTGGAAACACCATATATTTT
>NA|TRBJ2-5|TRBV5-1|NA
CASSFSTAKETQYF
TGCGCCAGCAGCTTCTCGACAGCGAAAGAGACCCAGTACTTC
>NA|TRBJ1-5|TRBV28|NA
CASSLGRRDQPQHF
TGTGCCAGCAGTTTGGGCAGGAGGGATCAGCCCCAGCATTTT
>NA|TRBJ1-4|TRBV4-2|NA
CASSQVGETNEKLFF
TGTGCCAGCAGCCAAGTAGGGGAAACTAATGAAAAACTGTTTTTT
>TRBD1|TRBJ2-2|TRBV19|NA
CASNSGTGLTGELFF
TGTGCCAGTAACTCCGGGACAGGGCTCACCGGGGAGCTGTTTTTT
>NA|TRBJ2-5|TRBV7-2|once
CASSSGQMYQETQYF
TGTGCCAGCAGCTCAGGACAGATGTACCAAGAGACCCAGTACTTC
>NA|TRBJ1-4|TRBV2|few
CASSRANEKLFF
TGTGCCAGCAGCCGGGCTAATGAAAAACTGTTTTTT
>NA|TRBJ2-7|TRBV6-1|NA
CASSAGQDLAIEQYF
TGTGCCAGCAGTGCCGGACAAGACCTGGCCATCGAGCAGTACTTC
>NA|TRBJ1-5|TRBV6-1|NA
CASSWGIDSNQPQHF
TGTGCCAGCAGCTGGGGGATTGATAGCAATCAGCCCCAGCATTTT
>TRBD1|TRBJ1-2|TRBV29-1|few
CSVRQGPYGYTF
TGCAGCGTTCGACAGGGGCCCTATGGCTACACCTTC
>NA|TRBJ2-3|TRBV6-1|NA
CASSEVGVRADTQYF
TGTGCCAGCAGTGAAGTGGGGGTGAGAGCAGATACGCAGTATTTT
>NA|TRBJ2-1|TRBV5-4|NA
CASSPRFYEGEQFF
TGTGCCAGCAGCCCCCGTTTTTATGAGGGTGAGCAGTTCTTC
>NA|TRBJ1-1|TRBV28|NA
CASGGRTEAFF
TGTGCCTCTGGGGGGAGGACTGAAGCTTTCTTT
>NA|TRBJ2-5|TRBV5-1|NA
CASSSTGDGTQYF
TGCGCCAGCAGCAGTACGGGCGATGGGACCCAGTACTTC
>NA|TRBJ2-7|TRBV11-2|NA
CASSLGGTVFSYEQYF
TGTGCCAGCAGCTTAGGGGGGACGGTCTTCTCCTACGAGCAGTACTTC
>NA|TRBJ1-5|TRBV28|NA
CAIKTQRDQPQHF
TGTGCCATTAAGACTCAACGGGATCAGCCCCAGCATTTT
>TRBD1|TRBJ2-6|TRBV27|NA
CASSPPRDRVNVLTF
TGTGCCAGCAGTCCCCCCCGGGACAGGGTTAACGTCCTGACTTTC
>NA|TRBJ1-1|TRBV9|few
CASSANSGNTEAFF
TGTGCCAGCAGCGCTAACAGTGGGAACACTGAAGCTTTCTTT
>NA|TRBJ1-2|TRBV28|NA
CASGLGIRANYGYTF
TGTGCCAGCGGACTCGGAATACGAGCTAACTATGGCTACACCTTC
>TRBD1|TRBJ1-1|TRBV30|few
CAWTTKDRGDTEAFF
TGTGCCTGGACAACCAAGGACAGGGGAGACACTGAAGCTTTCTTT
>NA|TRBJ1-3|TRBV5-6|NA
CASSFGPTSGNTIYF
TGTGCCAGCAGCTTTGGGCCGACCTCTGGAAACACCATATATTTT
>NA|TRBJ1-2|TRBV27|NA
CASTSTGRGNYGYTF
TGTGCCAGCACCTCAACAGGGAGGGGAAACTATGGCTACACCTTC
>NA|TRBJ2-7|TRBV6-5|many
CASRRDLNYEQYF
TGTGCCAGCAGGCGGGACCTAAACTACGAGCAGTACTTC
>NA|TRBJ1-4|TRBV18|NA
CASSGYPKEKLFF
TGTGCCAGCTCGGGATATCCAAAAGAAAAACTGTTTTTT
>TRBD1|TRBJ2-7|TRBV2|NA
CASSKTGIYEQYF
TGTGCCAGCAGTAAGACAGGGATCTACGAGCAGTACTTC
>TRBD2|TRBJ2-1|TRBV7-9|NA
CASRTERGTKSSYNEQFF
TGTGCCAGCAGGACCGAGCGTGGGACTAAAAGCTCCTACAATGAGCAGTTCTTC
>NA|TRBJ2-3|TRBV4-3|NA
CASSQSAGPSTDTQYF
TGCGCCAGCAGCCAGTCAGCGGGCCCTAGCACAGATACGCAGTATTTT
>NA|TRBJ2-5|TRBV7-7|NA
CASSLVPGFQETQYF
TGTGCCAGCAGCTTAGTTCCAGGGTTCCAAGAGACCCAGTACTTC
>NA|TRBJ1-3|TRBV9|NA
CASSGTTLSGNTIYF
TGTGCCAGCAGCGGTACAACACTCTCTGGAAACACCATATATTTT
>NA|TRBJ1-2|TRBV7-8|NA
CASSPKEGGVYGYTF
TGTGCCAGCAGTCCCAAAGAAGGGGGAGTCTATGGCTACACCTTC
>NA|TRBJ1-1|TRBV20-1|few
CSAAHTEAFF
TGCAGTGCAGCTCACACTGAAGCTTTCTTT
>TRBD1|TRBJ1-1|TRBV28|once
CASSLARQGGTEAFF
TGTGCCAGCAGTTTAGCGAGACAGGGGGGTACTGAAGCTTTCTTT
>NA|TRBJ1-3|TRBV6-5|NA
CASSYRRTSGNTIYF
TGTGCCAGCAGTTACCGGCGAACCTCTGGAAACACCATATATTTT
>NA|TRBJ2-1|TRBV6-5|NA
CASSDRYNEQFF
TGTGCCAGCAGTGACAGATACAATGAGCAGTTCTTC
>NA|TRBJ2-7|TRBV6-5|NA
CASSYLGVSSYEQYF
TGTGCCAGCAGTTACTTGGGCGTCAGCTCCTACGAGCAGTACTTC
>TRBD2|TRBJ2-5|TRBV28|once
CASSFGGGRAETQYF
TGTGCCAGCAGTTTCGGGGGCGGGAGGGCGGAGACCCAGTACTTC
>NA|TRBJ1-3|TRBV18|NA
CASSPVAKSGNTIYF
TGTGCCAGCTCACCAGTGGCGAAGTCTGGAAACACCATATATTTT
>NA|TRBJ2-1|TRBV30|NA
CAWKRGSYNEQFF
TGTGCCTGGAAACGGGGCTCCTACAATGAGCAGTTCTTC
>NA|TRBJ1-2|TRBV20-1|NA
CSAPDGAGYTF
TGCAGTGCGCCCGACGGGGCCGGCTACACCTTC
>NA|TRBJ1-1|TRBV6-5|NA
CASSYRQLVNTEAFF
TGTGCCAGCAGTTACCGGCAGCTTGTGAACACTGAAGCTTTCTTT
>TRBD2|TRBJ2-5|TRBV28|NA
CASTPPAGGPMRETQYF
TGTGCCAGCACCCCTCCCGCGGGAGGGCCTATGAGGGAGACCCAGTACTTC
>NA|TRBJ1-1|TRBV15|NA
CATSAPPSQAFF
TGTGCCACCAGCGCCCCCCCGTCCCAAGCTTTCTTT
>NA|TRBJ2-3|TRBV11-3|NA
CASSLVGDGTDTQYF
TGTGCCAGCAGCCTTGTTGGGGACGGAACAGATACGCAGTATTTT
>NA|TRBJ2-2|TRBV7-2|NA
CASSPMRPSGELFF
TGTGCCAGCAGCCCAATGCGCCCGTCCGGGGAGCTGTTTTTT
>NA|TRBJ2-5|TRBV29-1|NA
CSIRGWEGTQYF
TGCAGCATCAGGGGGTGGGAGGGGACCCAGTACTTC
>NA|TRBJ2-3|TRBV28|NA
CASRPSTDTQYF
TGTGCCAGCAGACCCAGCACAGATACGCAGTATTTT
>TRBD1|TRBJ1-1|TRBV5-1|once
CASSPRTGLGSTEAFF
TGCGCCAGCAGCCCGAGGACAGGGCTAGGGAGCACTGAAGCTTTCTTT
>NA|TRBJ1-5|TRBV19|NA
CASSPWDGNQPQHF
TGTGCCAGTAGTCCTTGGGACGGGAATCAGCCCCAGCATTTT
>TRBD1|TRBJ2-6|TRBV18|NA
CASSQGQGSSGANVLTF
TGTGCCAGCTCCCAGGGACAGGGGTCCTCCGGGGCCAACGTCCTGACTTTC
>NA|TRBJ1-5|TRBV19|few
CASSWAFDQPQHF
TGTGCCAGTAGTTGGGCATTCGATCAGCCCCAGCATTTT
>NA|TRBJ2-1|TRBV10-1|NA
CASSAPGPSHNEQFF
TGCGCCAGCAGTGCCCCGGGCCCAAGCCACAATGAGCAGTTCTTC
>TRBD2|TRBJ2-1|TRBV5-4|NA
CASSRPTSGRANEQFF
TGTGCCAGCAGCCGTCCGACTAGCGGGAGGGCCAATGAGCAGTTCTTC